This TCR beta chain was identified during a study of blood T cell repertoires in COVID-19. Profiling relied on immunoSEQ multiplex PCR, and the TCRdb table lists in-frame clones only, not all of them. The table records under 200,000 clones, roughly 77% of them present only once. One Seattle source followed patients from active infection through their disease course. V was cut by 0 bases and J by 2 bases, with 10 bases left in between. CDR3 length: 15 amino acids. Germline CDR1 reads SGHRS; CDR2 reads YFSETQ. The sample consisted of peripheral blood. The receptor comes from a woman between 40 and 50 years old with COVID-19, enrolled during active disease. The V and J genes are TRBV5-1 and TRBJ2-3; D may be TRBD2 (6 bases). Written as DNA, the CDR3 is TGCGCCAGCAGCTTGGAGGGGCGGGACACAGATACGCAGTATTTT. Translated, it gives CASSLEGRDTDTQYF. The full variable domain, with the rest looked up from reference TRBV5-1 and TRBJ2-3, is KAGVTQTPRYLIKTRGQQVTLSCSPISGHRSVSWYQQTPGQGLQFLFEYFSETQRNKGNFPGRFSGRQFSNSRSEMNVSTLELGDSALYLCASSLEGRDTDTQYFGPGTRLTVL.